These 27 T cell receptor beta chains came from one sample sequenced in a study of T cell repertoires in cytomegalovirus infection. MiXCR was run by TCRdb on the reads, yielding one entry per CDR3 protein. Found here are around 77,000 distinct CDR3 sequences, roughly 20% of them singletons; the top ten hold roughly two thirds. Antigen specificity for these receptors is unknown. This sample comprised CD8+ T cells from cultured PBMCs, obtained from culture after CMV antigen stimulation. The receptors were gathered from a human donor in good health (CMV status not recorded). Some clones in this sample may be carry-over from other donors' samples.

The DNA for the CDR3 is TGTGCCAGCAGCCCCGGACTCTCCTACAATGAGCAGTTCTTC. Amino acids: CASSPGLSYNEQFF. This sequence joins TRBV7-8 and TRBJ2-1; tentatively, D is TRBD2 (5 bases). V was clipped by 5 bases and J by 0 bases, with 8 bases between them. The CDR3 totals 14 residues. The germline CDR1 and CDR2 sequences are SGHVS and FQNEAQ.

The sample holds a few counts of this clonotype. The chain recombines TRBV28 with TRBJ1-4; 8 nucleotides match TRBD1. CDR1 and CDR2 from the germline V gene are MDHEN and SYDVKM. The CDR3 has 15 residues. Trimming cost V 6 bases and J 4 bases; bases outside gene matches: 7. The CDR3 DNA reads TGTGCCAGCAGGATGGGACAGGTCCTTAATGAAAAACTGTTTTTT. It yields the protein CASRMGQVLNEKLFF.

The J gene is TRBJ1-6, the V gene TRBV27, with D tentatively TRBD1 (6 bases). Germline lookup yields CDR1 MNHEY and CDR2 SMNVEV (reference sequence). Trimming took 8 bases from V and 0 from J, leaving 17 bases between them. This CDR3 contains 17 residues. Here the CDR3 reads CASSSGTPISYNSPLHF. The CDR3, as DNA: TGTGCCAGCTCATCCGGGACACCGATCTCCTATAATTCACCCCTCCACTTT.

Here the CDR3 reads CASSLELAGGDQETQYF. In nucleotides, the CDR3 is TGTGCCAGCAGCTTAGAACTCGCGGGGGGGGACCAAGAGACCCAGTACTTC. This sequence joins TRBV7-2 and TRBJ2-5; 9 bases map to TRBD2. Germline lookup yields CDR1 SGHTA and CDR2 FQGNSA. CDR3 length equals 17 residues. With 1 base clipped from V and 0 bases from J, the junction kept 6 bases outside the gene matches.

The chain links TRBV19 to TRBJ1-2; 10 nucleotides line up with TRBD1. Trimming at V came to 4 bases and at J to 4 bases, leaving 6 bases not matched to a gene. CDR3 length: 15 amino acids. The germline gives CDR1 LNHDA, CDR2 SQIVND (reference sequence). The CDR3 protein is CASSNPGQGGYGYTF. The CDR3 region has the DNA TGTGCCAGTAGTAACCCCGGACAGGGGGGCTATGGCTACACCTTC.

J is TRBJ1-4 and V is TRBV6-2 or TRBV6-3; maybe TRBD1 (6 bases). Trimming removed 0 bases at V and 4 bases at J, with 9 bases between. The germline V gene encodes CDR1 MNHEY and CDR2 SVGEGT. This CDR3 is 15 amino acids long. The CDR3 is CASSYSRQDNEKLFF. DNA of the CDR3: TGTGCCAGCAGTTACTCGAGACAGGATAATGAAAAACTGTTTTTT.

In this sample, this clonotype turned up a few times. The gene calls are TRBV5-6 and TRBJ1-1, with 8 positions matching TRBD1. This CDR3 comprises 14 residues. Per the germline V gene, CDR1 is SGHDT and CDR2 is YYEEEE. V dropped 4 bases and J dropped 5; count of bases not matched to a gene: 7. CDR3 in amino acids: CASSDRGGWTEAFF. The CDR3 DNA is TGTGCCAGCAGCGACAGGGGAGGATGGACTGAAGCTTTCTTT.

This clonotype was seen a few times. The CDR3 sequence: CASSYGGHGGYTF. The CDR3 nucleotides read TGTGCCAGCAGTTACGGGGGACACGGAGGCTACACCTTC. The genes are TRBV6-6 and TRBJ1-2, with D perhaps matching TRBD1 (6 bases). CDR3 length equals 13 residues. Germline CDR1 is MNHNY and CDR2 is SVGAGI (reference sequence). V lost 2 bases, J lost 8 bases, and 12 bases lay in between.

The sample holds many counts of this clonotype. The chain is built from TRBV7-8 and TRBJ1-5; the D gene is possibly TRBD1 (5 bases). Trimming stripped 2 bases from V and 1 base from J, with 15 bases between. CDR1 SGHVS and CDR2 FQNEAQ come from the germline V gene. The CDR3 spans 17 residues. The CDR3 region is CASSLQGLAGSNQPQHF. DNA of the CDR3: TGTGCCAGCAGCTTACAGGGTCTCGCGGGGAGCAATCAGCCCCAGCATTTT.

Only one count was recorded for this clonotype. The chain recombines TRBV11-2 with TRBJ2-3; 9 nucleotides agree with TRBD2. Germline lookup yields CDR1 SGHAT and CDR2 FQNNGV. CDR3 length: 13 amino acids. The ends lost 5 bases at V and 7 bases at J; junction bases unmatched: 4. CDR3 residues: CASSPGLAYTQYF. CDR3 nucleotide sequence: TGTGCCAGCAGCCCTGGACTAGCGTATACGCAGTATTTT.

In this sample, this clonotype turned up a few times. The rearrangement links TRBV7-2 to TRBJ1-1; no clear D. This CDR3 has 12 amino acids. The V gene's germline CDR1 is SGHTA and CDR2 FQGNSA. The V end lost 2 bases, the J end lost 3 bases, and 4 bases lay between the germline ends. CDR3 region: CASSLLDTEAFF. As DNA, the CDR3 is TGTGCCAGCAGCTTACTCGACACTGAAGCTTTCTTT. The entire variable domain, with the rest obtained from reference TRBV7-2 and TRBJ1-1, is as follows: GAGVSQSPSNKVTEKGKDVELRCDPISGHTALYWYRQSLGQGLEFLIYFQGNSAPDKSGLPSDRFSAERTGGSVSTLTIQRTQQEDSAVYLCASSLLDTEAFFGQGTRLTVV.

This clonotype was observed many times. CDR3 residues: CASTTRTYVGGALDEQFF. The CDR3 DNA is TGTGCCAGCACCACGCGGACATACGTCGGGGGGGCCCTCGATGAGCAGTTCTTC. The chain links TRBV12-3 or TRBV12-4 to TRBJ2-1; 8 bases are shared with TRBD2. The CDR3 sequence is 18 residues long. Losses at the gene ends were 7 bases for V and 8 bases for J; bases not matched to a gene: 22.

This clonotype appeared a few times. The chain couples TRBV6-1 to TRBJ1-1; 7 positions match TRBD1. Germline CDR1 is MNHNS and CDR2 is SASEGT. Losses at the gene ends were 2 bases for V and 10 bases for J; bases not matched to a gene: 10. The CDR3 has 14 amino acids. This chain's CDR3 is CASSETLGTDRAFF. The CDR3 nucleotides are TGTGCCAGCAGTGAAACCCTTGGGACAGACAGAGCTTTCTTT.

The chain joins TRBV6-1 to TRBJ2-3; weak D call: TRBD1 (6 bases). The CDR3 runs 16 residues. Trimming took 7 bases from V and 1 from J, leaving 18 bases between them. Germline values: CDR1 MNHNS, CDR2 SASEGT. CDR3 bases: TGTGCCAGCAAGCAGCTCCAGGGGTATGGCACAGATACGCAGTATTTT. This codes for CASKQLQGYGTDTQYF.

The chain recombines TRBV2 with TRBJ1-5; 7 positions match TRBD1. Trimming at V came to 5 bases and at J to 9 bases, leaving 13 bases not matched to a gene. The CDR3 is made up of 15 amino acids. Germline assignment: CDR1 SNHLY and CDR2 FYNNEI. The CDR3 bases are TGTGCCAGCAGTCACACAGGGGACGGGGCGAGGCCCCAGCATTTT. Its translation is CASSHTGDGARPQHF.

The rearrangement uses TRBV7-2 and TRBJ2-7; TRBD2 agrees at 8 bases. V dropped 1 base and J dropped 5; count of bases not matched to a gene: 1. The CDR3 sequence is 13 residues long. CDR1 is SGHTA and CDR2 is FQGNSA in the germline V gene. For the CDR3, the DNA is TGTGCCAGCAGCTTAGAACTAGCGGACGAGCAGTACTTC. Residues: CASSLELADEQYF.

This clonotype was found a few times. This chain links TRBV6-5 with TRBJ1-2, with unresolved D. The CDR3 contains 10 residues. Germline assignment: CDR1 MNHEY and CDR2 SVGAGI. With 10 bases removed from V and 8 bases from J, the gap between germline ends came to 11 bases. The CDR3 is CATRSGGYTF. The CDR3 coding sequence is TGTGCCACCAGGTCCGGAGGCTACACCTTC.

This clonotype has only a few counts. The J gene is TRBJ2-5, the V gene TRBV6-8; maybe TRBD1 (6 bases). Trimming took 5 bases from V and 1 from J, leaving 14 bases between them. Germline CDR1 reads MNHGY; CDR2 reads SAAAGT. The CDR3 contains 15 residues. CDR3 in amino acids: CASSPRTVAQETQYF. Here the CDR3 DNA reads TGTGCCAGCAGTCCAAGGACAGTTGCCCAAGAGACCCAGTACTTC.

The chain has TRBV6-5 and TRBJ2-3, with 13 nucleotides matching TRBD2. The CDR3 is made up of 18 amino acids. Germline V gene data show CDR1 as MNHEY and CDR2 as SVGAGI. J gave up 5 bases and V 4 bases, and 12 bases lay outside the gene matches. CDR3 DNA: TGTGCCAGCAGTTTAGGGAGGACTAGCGGGAGAATTGGAGATACGCAGTATTTT. Encoded protein: CASSLGRTSGRIGDTQYF.

The rearrangement joins TRBV7-2 to TRBJ2-1; D is undetermined. This CDR3 is built from 13 residues. Germline V gene sequence: CDR1 SGHTA, CDR2 FQGNSA. V shed 1 base and J shed 7 bases, with 8 bases lying between them. CDR3 sequence: CASSLVSVNEQFF. For the CDR3, the DNA is TGTGCCAGCAGCTTAGTTTCCGTAAATGAGCAGTTCTTC.

This clonotype has more than one count but fewer than ten. V usage is TRBV7-2 and J usage is TRBJ1-2; 7 positions match TRBD1. The CDR3 runs to 16 residues. V was clipped by 6 bases and J by 0 bases; unmatched bases: 10. Germline V gives CDR1 SGHTA, CDR2 FQGNSA. The CDR3 sequence is CASSDRAGRSNYGYTF. Here the CDR3 DNA reads TGTGCCAGCAGTGACAGGGCAGGGAGATCTAACTATGGCTACACCTTC.

This clonotype was seen a handful of times. The rearrangement joins TRBV7-9 to TRBJ1-5, with D uncertain. Germline CDR1 reads SEHNR; CDR2 reads FQNEAQ (reference sequence). The V gene lost 5 bases and the J gene lost 4 bases, with 15 bases spanning the gap. The CDR3 covers 15 residues. This CDR3 reads CASSALPPGNQPQHF. CDR3 DNA: TGTGCCAGCAGCGCCCTCCCTCCGGGAAATCAGCCCCAGCATTTT.

This clonotype has only a few counts. V gene TRBV28 combines with J gene TRBJ2-1, with 9 bases fitting TRBD1. Germline CDR1 reads MDHEN; CDR2 reads SYDVKM. Trimming cost V 2 bases and J 6 bases; bases outside gene matches: 8. CDR3 length: 16 amino acids. In DNA, the CDR3 is TGTGCCAGCAGTTTAGTGGGGACAGGGATGGGCAATGAGCAGTTCTTC. It specifies CASSLVGTGMGNEQFF.

This clonotype was seen a handful of times. V usage is TRBV12-3 or TRBV12-4 and J usage is TRBJ2-3; D may correspond to TRBD1 or TRBD2 (5 bases each). V was shortened by 0 bases and J by 0 bases, with 10 bases between the two germline ends. This CDR3 contains 16 residues. CDR3 nucleotides: TGTGCCAGCAGTTTAGCGAGGGGAGCTAGCACAGATACGCAGTATTTT. It yields the protein CASSLARGASTDTQYF.

V usage is TRBV19 and J usage is TRBJ1-3; no firm D call. Between the trimmed V and J ends, which lost 3 bases and 0 bases, there was a span of 12 bases. Looked up from germline, CDR1 is LNHDA and CDR2 is SQIVND (reference sequence). The CDR3 contains 16 residues. For the CDR3, the DNA is TGTGCCAGTAGTATCGTTTCGGTGCTCTCTGGAAACACCATATATTTT. This translates into CASSIVSVLSGNTIYF.

The V call is TRBV7-2, the J call TRBJ1-2, with D unresolved. Germline V CDR1 and CDR2: SGHTA, FQGNSA. V lost 10 bases and J 7 bases, leaving 10 bases between the germline ends. This CDR3 is 10 amino acids long. CDR3 residues: CAIGRTGYTF. The CDR3 coding sequence is TGTGCCATCGGGAGGACTGGCTACACCTTC.

This clonotype is classed as medium-sized. The chain uses TRBV4-1 and TRBJ2-5; a weak D match, TRBD1 (5 bases). The CDR3 covers 13 residues. CDR1 is MGHRA and CDR2 is YSYEKL in the germline V gene. V shed 3 bases and J shed 1 base, with 6 bases lying between them. The CDR3 spells CASSHQGQETQYF. CDR3 nucleotide sequence: TGCGCCAGCAGCCACCAGGGCCAAGAGACCCAGTACTTC.